These 19 T cell receptor beta chains share one sample of origin, sequenced in a study of PD-1 blockade in mismatch repair-deficient tumors. The assay was immunoSEQ multiplex PCR, and TCRdb's table has in-frame clones only and misses some. The sample lists around 130,000 clones, 88% occurring once. The sample here was peripheral blood, taken 70 to 73 weeks after starting pembrolizumab. The receptors were sampled from an adult with mismatch repair-deficient cancer.

V is TRBV10-3 and J is TRBJ2-7; D may be TRBD1 or TRBD2 (5 bases each). This CDR3 region has 14 residues. The germline V and J ends were trimmed by 3 bases and 7 bases, with 16 bases remaining between them. The germline V gene has CDR1 ENHRY and CDR2 SYGVKD. The chain's CDR3 is CAISEEGRRWEQYF. The DNA of the CDR3 is TGTGCCATCAGTGAAGAGGGGCGGAGATGGGAGCAGTACTTC.

The CDR3 coding sequence is TGCGCCAGCAGCTTGGGCAGGAGCCAAGAGACCCAGTACTTC. It codes for CASSLGRSQETQYF. This chain uses TRBV5-1 with TRBJ2-5; D uncertain. The CDR3 runs 14 residues. The V end was cut by 0 bases, the J end by 1 base, with 7 bases between. Germline V gene lookup returns CDR1 SGHRS and CDR2 YFSETQ.

The chain combines TRBV7-2 with TRBJ2-1; D gene ambiguous. Deletions cut 4 bases from V and 2 bases from J, with 6 bases between. CDR1 and CDR2 from the germline V gene are SGHTA and FQGNSA. The CDR3 loop spans 13 amino acids. The CDR3 coding sequence is TGTGCCAGCAGCTCCGACACCTACAATGAGCAGTTCTTC. It codes for CASSSDTYNEQFF.

CDR3 nucleotides: TGTGCCAGCAGTCCGATCCAAAGGGTTACAGGGGGAGATACGCAGTATTTT. It is translated as CASSPIQRVTGGDTQYF. The V and J genes are TRBV2 and TRBJ2-3; 8 bases are a match to TRBD1. This CDR3 is 17 amino acids long. Germline assignment: CDR1 SNHLY and CDR2 FYNNEI. V shed 5 bases, J shed 5 bases, and the junction held 15 bases outside the gene matches.

This chain connects TRBV7-8 to TRBJ1-5; D is unclear. The CDR3 runs 15 residues. Germline V lookup: CDR1 SGHVS, CDR2 FQNEAQ. The ends were cut back, 1 base at V and 5 bases at J, with 12 bases in the middle. The CDR3 region has the DNA TGTGCCAGCAGCTTAGTTAGAGACGGTCATCAGCCCCAGCATTTT. Translating gives CASSLVRDGHQPQHF.

The chain joins TRBV19 to TRBJ2-7; 9 nucleotides line up with TRBD1. V lost 3 bases, J lost 6 bases, and 12 bases stayed unmatched. CDR3 length: 16 amino acids. Germline V gives CDR1 LNHDA, CDR2 SQIVND (reference sequence). CDR3 sequence: CASSILPQGQGGEQYF. The DNA of the CDR3 is TGTGCCAGTAGTATCTTACCCCAGGGACAGGGAGGCGAGCAGTACTTC.

V is TRBV11-2 and J is TRBJ2-2; D remains unclear. Trimming left V 5 bases short and J 6 bases short, with 4 bases between. There are 11 residues in the CDR3. CDR1 SGHAT and CDR2 FQNNGV come from the germline V gene. The CDR3, as DNA: TGTGCCAGCAGCCTATCCGGGGAGCTGTTTTTT. It is translated as CASSLSGELFF.

The chain is built from TRBV28 and TRBJ2-1; possibly TRBD2 for D (7 bases). V was clipped by 6 bases and J by 7 bases, with 16 bases between them. The germline V gene encodes CDR1 MDHEN and CDR2 SYDVKM. The length of the CDR3 is 14 residues. CDR3 sequence reads: CASRRGRGGNEQFF. CDR3 nucleotides: TGTGCCAGCAGGCGAGGCAGGGGAGGGAATGAGCAGTTCTTC.

This chain links TRBV7-9 with TRBJ2-5, with TRBD1 as a possible D gene (6 bases). V dropped 1 base and J dropped 5 bases, with 11 bases sitting between them. Germline V gene sequence: CDR1 SEHNR, CDR2 FQNEAQ (reference sequence). The CDR3 spans 14 residues. CDR3 nucleotide sequence: TGTGCCAGCAGCTTAGTACAGGGTTACGAGACCCAGTACTTC. It codes for CASSLVQGYETQYF.

V gene TRBV10-1 combines with J gene TRBJ2-3; D may be TRBD2 (5 bases). In germline, CDR1 is WNHNN, CDR2 SYGVQD (reference sequence). This CDR3 has 16 amino acids. The V and J ends lost 4 bases and 0 bases respectively, with 14 bases between them. CDR3 sequence (DNA): TGCGCCAGCAGTGTGCATGAGGGCACTAGCACAGATACGCAGTATTTT. Protein product: CASSVHEGTSTDTQYF.

This clone occurred once. The V gene is TRBV29-1, the J gene TRBJ2-5, with 7 bases that match TRBD1. Germline V lookup: CDR1 SQVTM, CDR2 ANQGSEA. The junction had 7 bases not matched to a gene; V was cut back by 7 bases and J by 2 bases. The CDR3 contains 13 residues. DNA of the CDR3: TGCAGCGGAGCAGCACAGGGGCAAGAGACCCAGTACTTC. It translates to CSGAAQGQETQYF.

The CDR3 reads CASSEYRASTDTQYF. CDR3 DNA sequence: TGTGCCAGCAGTGAATACAGGGCTAGTACAGATACGCAGTATTTT. The V gene is TRBV25-1, the J gene TRBJ2-3, with a weak D call TRBD1 (5 bases). Germline V lookup: CDR1 MGHDK, CDR2 SYGVNS. This CDR3 has 15 amino acids. The V end was cut by 0 bases, the J end by 3 bases, with 10 bases between.

The genes are TRBV6-5 and TRBJ2-2; D gene unclear. The CDR3 loop spans 14 amino acids. Germline V gene data show CDR1 as MNHEY and CDR2 as SVGAGI. The ends were cut back, 0 bases at V and 6 bases at J, with 8 bases in the middle. The DNA for the CDR3 is TGTGCCAGCAGTTACTCGAAAGCGCCCGGGGAGCTGTTTTTT. Translating gives CASSYSKAPGELFF.

CDR3 region: CASSLGGIGWDYEQYF. The CDR3 DNA reads TGTGCCAGCAGCTTGGGAGGAATCGGTTGGGACTACGAGCAGTACTTC. The rearrangement links TRBV5-8 to TRBJ2-7; D unresolved. Trimming removed 0 bases from V and 3 bases from J, with 16 bases in between. This CDR3 has 16 amino acids. CDR1 SGHTS and CDR2 YDEGEE come from the germline V gene.

The gene calls are TRBV7-2 and TRBJ2-3, with 8 bases matching TRBD2. The CDR3 runs 18 residues. V trimming: 9 bases; J trimming: 0 bases; junction bases outside the gene matches: 17. Germline V lookup: CDR1 SGHTA, CDR2 FQGNSA. The CDR3 protein is CARVVQAGESGSTDTQYF. The CDR3 DNA reads as TGTGCCAGGGTCGTTCAAGCGGGAGAATCTGGCAGCACAGATACGCAGTATTTT.

J is TRBJ2-1 and V is TRBV5-1; D may be TRBD1 (7 bases). V gave up 4 bases and J gave up 4 bases, with 9 bases separating them. Germline V CDR1 and CDR2: SGHRS, YFSETQ. This CDR3 has 13 amino acids. For the CDR3, the DNA is TGCGCCAGCAGCCAGGGGGGTTACAATGAGCAGTTCTTC. Encoded protein: CASSQGGYNEQFF.

The rearrangement uses TRBV5-4 and TRBJ1-2, with D perhaps matching TRBD1 (5 bases). CDR3 size: 15 residues. Germline assignment: CDR1 SGHNT and CDR2 YYREEE (reference sequence). Between the trimmed V and J ends, which lost 0 bases and 4 bases, there was a span of 13 bases. For the CDR3, the DNA is TGTGCCAGCAGCTTGGCCGGACAAACGGTCTATGGCTACACCTTC. This encodes CASSLAGQTVYGYTF.

The chain has TRBV19 and TRBJ1-1; D is ambiguous. Germline CDR1 reads LNHDA; CDR2 reads SQIVND (reference sequence). Trimming cost V 7 bases and J 0 bases, with 6 bases left between them. This CDR3 has 12 amino acids. The CDR3 sequence is CASNQLNTEAFF. CDR3 DNA sequence: TGTGCCAGTAACCAGTTGAACACTGAAGCTTTCTTT.

The J gene is TRBJ2-2, the V gene TRBV4-1; D gene ambiguous. This CDR3 has 16 residues. Looked up from germline, CDR1 is MGHRA and CDR2 is YSYEKL. Trimming stripped 2 bases from V and 0 bases from J, with 10 bases between. CDR3 sequence (DNA): TGCGCCAGCAGCCAATATACGGAAACGAACACCGGGGAGCTGTTTTTT. It encodes CASSQYTETNTGELFF.